This TCR beta chain was found in a study of shared T cell receptors in the human thymus. The CDR3 is 16 residues long. J gave up 8 bases and V 4 bases, and 11 bases lay outside the gene matches. Germline assignment: CDR1 MGHRA and CDR2 YSYEKL. The count of this clone is one. The repertoire was sequenced with immunoSEQ multiplex PCR; TCRdb's copy has only in-frame clones and lacks some. Among around 68,000 clones, roughly 96% were seen once, and the ten largest hold around 0.03%. The clonotype originates from a human donor. The chain carries TRBV4-1 and TRBJ1-6; TRBD1 matches at 7 bases. The material sequenced was thymocytes. CDR3 loop: CASSRGQLFHYSPLHF. The DNA of the CDR3 is TGCGCCAGCAGCCGGGGACAGCTTTTCCACTATTCACCCCTCCACTTT.